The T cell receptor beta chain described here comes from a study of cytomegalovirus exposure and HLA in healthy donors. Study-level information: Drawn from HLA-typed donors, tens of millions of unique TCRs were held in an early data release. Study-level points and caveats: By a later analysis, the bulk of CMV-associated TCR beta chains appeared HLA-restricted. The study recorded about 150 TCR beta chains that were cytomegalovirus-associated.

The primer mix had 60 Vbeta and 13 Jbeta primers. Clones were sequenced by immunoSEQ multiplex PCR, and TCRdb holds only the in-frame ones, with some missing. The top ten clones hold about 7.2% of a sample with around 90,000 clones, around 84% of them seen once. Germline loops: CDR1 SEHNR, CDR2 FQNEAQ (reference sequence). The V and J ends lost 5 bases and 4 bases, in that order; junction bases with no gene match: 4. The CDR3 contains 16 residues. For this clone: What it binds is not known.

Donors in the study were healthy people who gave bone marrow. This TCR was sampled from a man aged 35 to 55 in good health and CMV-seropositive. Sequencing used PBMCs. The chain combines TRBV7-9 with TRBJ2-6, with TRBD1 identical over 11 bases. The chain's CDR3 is CASSGQGAPGANVLTF. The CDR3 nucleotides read TGTGCCAGCAGCGGACAGGGGGCGCCCGGGGCCAACGTCCTGACTTTC.